Below, 27 T cell receptor beta chains from the same sample are listed, as sequenced in a study of T cell changes during pregnancy in multiple sclerosis. Produced via immunoSEQ multiplex PCR; TCRdb's table is partial and in-frame only. The table lists 45,000 to 75,000 clones, over 90% of them singletons, with approximately 0.85% in the top ten. The source was peripheral blood, collected in the first trimester of pregnancy. These receptor sequences come from a female donor with multiple sclerosis, enrolled in a pregnancy study.

The chain links TRBV7-2 to TRBJ1-4; no clear D. The CDR3 loop spans 16 amino acids. Germline assignment: CDR1 SGHTA and CDR2 FQGNSA. Trimming removed 5 bases from V and 4 bases from J, with 17 bases in between. CDR3 DNA sequence: TGTGCCAGCAGCCCCAGACCGACTGCACGTAATGAAAAACTGTTTTTT. Protein: CASSPRPTARNEKLFF.

The genes are TRBV29-1 and TRBJ1-5; no clear D gene. V gave up 3 bases and J gave up 10 bases, with 7 bases separating them. The CDR3 totals 10 residues. The V gene's germline CDR1 is SQVTM and CDR2 ANQGSEA. CDR3 DNA: TGCAGCGTTGATACAGTACCCCAGCATTTT. Residues: CSVDTVPQHF. The full variable domain, in which reference TRBV29-1 and TRBJ1-5 provide the parts outside the CDR3, is SAVISQKPSRDICQRGTSLTIQCQVDSQVTMMFWYRQQPGQSLTLIATANQGSEATYESGFVIDKFPISRPNLTFSTLTVSNMSPEDSSIYLCSVDTVPQHFGDGTRLSIL.

This rearrangement joins TRBV6-1 to TRBJ1-4; D is unresolved. V was shortened by 0 bases and J by 8 bases, with 16 bases between the two germline ends. CDR1 is MNHNS and CDR2 is SASEGT in the germline V gene. CDR3 length: 16 amino acids. The CDR3 DNA sequence: TGTGCCAGCAGTGAAGCAAGGCGGCATCACTACGAAAAACTGTTTTTT. Translation: CASSEARRHHYEKLFF.

The chain uses TRBV15 and TRBJ1-3, with a weak D call TRBD1 (6 bases). Germline V gene lookup returns CDR1 LNHNV and CDR2 YYDKDF (reference sequence). The V end was cut by 0 bases, the J end by 4 bases, with 19 bases between. The CDR3 is 18 residues long. This chain's CDR3 is CATSRERGWGGRGNTIYF. In nucleotides, the CDR3 is TGTGCCACCAGCAGAGAGAGGGGGTGGGGGGGGCGAGGAAACACCATATATTTT.

The V gene is TRBV2, the J gene TRBJ1-2, with D unresolved. The CDR3 length is 12 residues. CDR1 and CDR2 (germline): SNHLY, FYNNEI. The V end lost 3 bases, the J end lost 7 bases, and 9 bases lay between the germline ends. CDR3 nucleotides: TGTGCCAGCAGTGAGCCGGTGAGTGGCTACACCTTC. Residues: CASSEPVSGYTF. Based on the CDR3 plus reference TRBV2 and TRBJ1-2, the full variable domain is EPEVTQTPSHQVTQMGQEVILRCVPISNHLYFYWYRQILGQKVEFLVSFYNNEISEKSEIFDDQFSVERPDGSNFTLKIRSTKLEDSAMYFCASSEPVSGYTFGSGTRLTVV.

The chain has TRBV19 and TRBJ1-5; 10 positions agree with TRBD1. From germline, CDR1 is LNHDA and CDR2 SQIVND (reference sequence). The CDR3 contains 17 residues. Trimming removed 7 bases from V and 6 bases from J; junction bases left unmatched: 15. CDR3 DNA sequence: TGTGCCAGTACCCCGGGGAGGGACAGGGGCTGGAGTCAGCCCCAGCATTTT. It translates to CASTPGRDRGWSQPQHF.

The chain uses TRBV7-2 and TRBJ2-7; 12 positions match TRBD2. The CDR3 totals 18 residues. The trim removed 1 base at V and 0 bases at J, leaving 7 bases unmatched. Germline CDR1 reads SGHTA; CDR2 reads FQGNSA. The CDR3 here is CASSLVASGGADSYEQYF. The DNA of the CDR3 is TGTGCCAGCAGCTTAGTGGCTAGCGGGGGGGCGGACTCCTACGAGCAGTACTTC.

This chain joins TRBV19 and TRBJ2-5; no clear D gene. CDR1 and CDR2 (germline): LNHDA, SQIVND (reference sequence). Trimming left V 3 bases short and J 1 base short, with 6 bases between. This CDR3 has 13 residues. This CDR3 is CASSMNSQETQYF. CDR3 bases: TGTGCCAGTAGTATGAACTCCCAAGAGACCCAGTACTTC.

The V gene is TRBV5-1, the J gene TRBJ1-1; 9 positions agree with TRBD1. V was clipped by 6 bases and J by 3 bases; unmatched bases: 6. Per the germline V gene, CDR1 is SGHRS and CDR2 is YFSETQ. CDR3 length: 14 residues. CDR3 nucleotides: TGCGCCAGCAACTTACAGGGGGCGCACACTGAAGCTTTCTTT. Translation: CASNLQGAHTEAFF.

The rearrangement uses TRBV11-2 and TRBJ1-2; D might be TRBD1 (6 bases). V shed 5 bases and J shed 4 bases, with 20 bases lying between them. Germline CDR1 and CDR2: SGHAT and FQNNGV. CDR3 length: 16 amino acids. The CDR3 reads CASSMGGAGRFYGYTF. The CDR3 coding sequence is TGTGCCAGCAGCATGGGGGGGGCTGGCAGATTCTATGGCTACACCTTC.

This chain uses TRBV11-2 with TRBJ1-1; 7 bases are a match to TRBD1. V was clipped by 4 bases and J by 2 bases; unmatched bases: 16. The CDR3 is 18 amino acids. The germline V gene has CDR1 SGHAT and CDR2 FQNNGV. The CDR3 here is CASSSPDRDPSINTEAFF. CDR3 nucleotides: TGTGCCAGCAGCTCGCCCGACAGGGACCCAAGTATAAACACTGAAGCTTTCTTT. Supplemented by reference TRBV11-2 and TRBJ1-1, the full variable domain reads EAGVAQSPRYKIIEKRQSVAFWCNPISGHATLYWYQQILGQGPKLLIQFQNNGVVDDSQLPKDRFSAERLKGVDSTLKIQPAKLEDSAVYLCASSSPDRDPSINTEAFFGQGTRLTVV.

The V gene is TRBV5-6, the J gene TRBJ2-7; 9 bases match TRBD1. The CDR3 is 15 residues long. Germline V gene sequence: CDR1 SGHDT, CDR2 YYEEEE. V was clipped by 4 bases and J by 3 bases; unmatched bases: 8. The CDR3 loop is CASSHEGQGNYEQYF. Here the CDR3 DNA reads TGTGCCAGCAGCCACGAGGGACAGGGTAACTACGAGCAGTACTTC.

The rearrangement links TRBV30 to TRBJ2-2; 7 bases match TRBD2. The CDR3 length is 16 residues. Germline assignment: CDR1 GTSNPN and CDR2 SVGIG (reference sequence). V was clipped by 0 bases and J by 2 bases; unmatched bases: 6. CDR3 sequence: CAWSVLSGGNTGELFF. CDR3 bases: TGTGCCTGGAGTGTACTATCGGGGGGAAACACCGGGGAGCTGTTTTTT.

V is TRBV18 and J is TRBJ2-7; TRBD1 is a possible D gene (5 bases). Trimming removed 1 base from V and 5 bases from J, with 9 bases in between. CDR3 length: 13 amino acids. Germline V gene lookup returns CDR1 KGHSH and CDR2 LQKENI. The CDR3 loop is CASSPRQTDEQYF. The CDR3 DNA reads TGTGCCAGCTCACCACGGCAGACAGACGAGCAGTACTTC.

This clone was seen just once. The chain combines TRBV5-4 with TRBJ2-3, with no clear D. Trimming removed 0 bases at V and 5 bases at J, with 13 bases between. The germline gives CDR1 SGHNT, CDR2 YYREEE (reference sequence). This CDR3 is built from 15 residues. Here the CDR3 reads CASSLERKYGDTQYF. The CDR3 coding sequence is TGTGCCAGCAGCTTGGAGCGAAAATACGGAGATACGCAGTATTTT.

V gene TRBV28 combines with J gene TRBJ2-3; TRBD2 is a possible D gene (6 bases). The germline V gene has CDR1 MDHEN and CDR2 SYDVKM. The CDR3 has 17 residues. Trimming removed 0 bases from V and 1 base from J, with 14 bases in between. The CDR3 reads CASSLWRGDGGTDTQYF. CDR3 nucleotide sequence: TGTGCCAGCAGTTTATGGCGGGGTGACGGCGGCACAGATACGCAGTATTTT.

V and J are TRBV14 and TRBJ2-1, with 8 bases lining up with TRBD1. Trimming cost V 2 bases and J 2 bases; bases outside gene matches: 5. Germline V gives CDR1 SGHDN, CDR2 FVKESK. CDR3 length: 16 amino acids. This chain's CDR3 is CASSQLQGVTYNEQFF. In nucleotides, the CDR3 is TGTGCCAGCAGCCAACTACAGGGGGTAACCTACAATGAGCAGTTCTTC. Using reference TRBV14 and TRBJ2-1 for the parts outside the CDR3, the full variable domain is EAGVTQFPSHSVIEKGQTVTLRCDPISGHDNLYWYRRVMGKEIKFLLHFVKESKQDESGMPNNRFLAERTGGTYSTLKVQPAELEDSGVYFCASSQLQGVTYNEQFFGPGTRLTVL.

For the CDR3, the DNA is TGTGCCAGTAGAATTAGCGGGGGAGCCAGCACAGATACGCAGTATTTT. This encodes CASRISGGASTDTQYF. The chain uses TRBV19 and TRBJ2-3, with TRBD2 matching 9 bases. Trimming cost V 6 bases and J 0 bases; bases outside gene matches: 7. This CDR3 is built from 16 residues. The germline V gene encodes CDR1 LNHDA and CDR2 SQIVND (reference sequence).

This clone has a single count. This rearrangement joins TRBV7-6 to TRBJ1-3; TRBD1 agrees at 8 bases. The V gene end was trimmed by 9 bases and the J gene end by 4 bases; junction bases not matched to a gene: 5. Germline loops: CDR1 SGHVS, CDR2 FNYEAQ. The CDR3 is made up of 13 amino acids. CDR3 residues: CASGQGSGNTIYF. The CDR3 region has the DNA TGTGCCAGTGGACAGGGCTCAGGAAACACCATATATTTT.

This sequence joins TRBV4-3 and TRBJ1-5; 11 positions agree with TRBD1. The germline V gene encodes CDR1 LGHNA and CDR2 YSLEER. The V gene end was trimmed by 6 bases and the J gene end by 3 bases; junction bases not matched to a gene: 13. CDR3 length: 18 amino acids. The CDR3 spells CASSAGTGGMKDNQPQHF. Written as DNA, the CDR3 is TGCGCCAGCAGTGCCGGGACAGGGGGAATGAAAGACAATCAGCCCCAGCATTTT.

The chain joins TRBV4-3 to TRBJ1-1; tentatively, D is TRBD1 (5 bases). V was trimmed by 0 bases and J by 5 bases, leaving 10 bases between them. Germline-derived CDR1 and CDR2 are LGHNA and YSLEER. The CDR3 loop spans 14 amino acids. The CDR3 sequence is CASSQDLGVTEAFF. In DNA, the CDR3 is TGCGCCAGCAGCCAAGATTTAGGGGTTACTGAAGCTTTCTTT.

This clone showed up just once. The rearrangement joins TRBV4-3 to TRBJ2-2, with TRBD1 matching over 10 bases. The CDR3 contains 16 residues. The germline gives CDR1 LGHNA, CDR2 YSLEER. The V segment lost 4 bases and the J segment 0 bases; nucleotides outside the gene matches: 2. This chain's CDR3 is CASSRGTGANTGELFF. CDR3 DNA: TGCGCCAGCAGCCGAGGGACAGGGGCGAACACCGGGGAGCTGTTTTTT.

The rearrangement uses TRBV7-6 and TRBJ1-2; no clear D. CDR1 SGHVS and CDR2 FNYEAQ come from the germline V gene. This CDR3 is built from 15 residues. Trimming cost V 1 base and J 4 bases, with 13 bases left between them. CDR3: CASSLDAGSGYGYTF. DNA of the CDR3: TGTGCCAGCAGCTTAGACGCGGGGTCCGGCTATGGCTACACCTTC.

This chain joins TRBV7-3 and TRBJ2-7; TRBD1 agrees at 8 bases. Germline V CDR1 and CDR2: SGHTA, FQGTGA. V lost 5 bases and J lost 0; bases outside the gene matches: 9. This CDR3 spans 16 amino acids. CDR3 in DNA: TGTGCCAGCAGCCGCCCGGGACAGGCGAGCTCCTACGAGCAGTACTTC. This encodes CASSRPGQASSYEQYF.

The chain is built from TRBV11-3 and TRBJ2-5, with a weak D call TRBD2 (7 bases). The CDR3 is made up of 16 amino acids. Germline V gene sequence: CDR1 SGHNT, CDR2 YENEEA. V was cut by 3 bases and J by 5 bases, with 19 bases left in between. This CDR3 is CASSFLGGRGGETQYF. DNA for the CDR3: TGTGCCAGCAGCTTTCTCGGGGGCCGGGGAGGGGAGACCCAGTACTTC.

The chain has TRBV7-3 and TRBJ1-1; D unclear. The germline V and J ends were trimmed by 5 bases and 3 bases, with 13 bases remaining between them. The V gene's germline CDR1 is SGHTA and CDR2 FQGTGA. The CDR3 contains 14 residues. CDR3 bases: TGTGCCAGCAGCCCAACACCTTCCCACACTGAAGCTTTCTTT. The encoded protein is CASSPTPSHTEAFF.

This chain connects TRBV6-1 to TRBJ1-1, with 8 bases aligning to TRBD1. J gave up 4 bases and V 6 bases, and 4 bases lay outside the gene matches. This CDR3 region has 13 residues. Germline loops: CDR1 MNHNS, CDR2 SASEGT. CDR3 DNA sequence: TGTGCCAGCAGGGACAGGGCTTTCACTGAAGCTTTCTTT. Its protein product is CASRDRAFTEAFF.